Below are 14 T cell receptor beta chains sequenced from a single sample in a study of regulatory and conventional T cells in RAG deficiency. Clones were sequenced by immunoSEQ multiplex PCR, and TCRdb holds only the in-frame ones, with some missing. The sample shows approximately 10,000 clones, about 93% of them seen only once. Blood CD4+ CD25-low CD127-high conventional T cells supplied the genomic DNA template. Material: CD4+ effector T cells sorted from blood. The receptors originated from a human donor with RAG deficiency presenting as severe combined immunodeficiency.

This chain connects TRBV6-6 to TRBJ2-1; 9 nucleotides agree with TRBD1. The V segment lost 7 bases and the J segment 2 bases; nucleotides outside the gene matches: 3. Germline V gene sequence: CDR1 MNHNY, CDR2 SVGAGI (reference sequence). The CDR3 extends over 14 amino acids. The CDR3 loop is CASTRQGAYNEQFF. The CDR3 bases are TGTGCCAGCACCAGACAGGGGGCCTACAATGAGCAGTTCTTC.

The gene calls are TRBV7-2 and TRBJ2-7; the match to TRBD1 covers 7 bases. CDR3 size: 14 residues. CDR1 and CDR2 from the germline V gene are SGHTA and FQGNSA. V lost 3 bases and J lost 5; bases outside the gene matches: 7. The CDR3 coding sequence is TGTGCCAGCAGCTTGACAGGGTGGATTAACGAGCAGTACTTC. It is translated as CASSLTGWINEQYF.

The chain is built from TRBV27 and TRBJ2-5, with no clear D. The CDR3 has 14 amino acids. V gave up 1 base and J gave up 2 bases, with 8 bases separating them. From germline, CDR1 is MNHEY and CDR2 SMNVEV (reference sequence). CDR3 bases: TGTGCCAGCAGTTTATATGCAGCTCAAGAGACCCAGTACTTC. It translates to CASSLYAAQETQYF.

The chain carries TRBV15 and TRBJ2-7; 9 bases agree with TRBD1. Germline V gene sequence: CDR1 LNHNV, CDR2 YYDKDF (reference sequence). V shed 1 base, J shed 4 bases, and the junction held 8 bases outside the gene matches. The CDR3 extends over 16 amino acids. The CDR3 here is CATSRAIGTGRYEQYF. Written as DNA, the CDR3 is TGTGCCACCAGCAGAGCGATCGGGACAGGGAGGTACGAGCAGTACTTC.

The chain recombines TRBV11-2 with TRBJ2-3, with D perhaps assigned TRBD1 or TRBD2 (5 bases each). This CDR3 contains 16 residues. V dropped 0 bases and J dropped 2 bases, with 12 bases sitting between them. Per the germline V gene, CDR1 is SGHAT and CDR2 is FQNNGV. For the CDR3, the DNA is TGTGCCAGCAGCTTAGATCTTCAGGGACCCACAGATACGCAGTATTTT. It is translated as CASSLDLQGPTDTQYF.

The rearrangement joins TRBV10-3 to TRBJ1-1; D gene uncertain. This CDR3 is 14 amino acids long. Trimming left V 3 bases short and J 1 base short, with 9 bases between. Germline V lookup: CDR1 ENHRY, CDR2 SYGVKD. In DNA, the CDR3 is TGTGCCATCAGTGACAGGATTGGGAACACTGAAGCTTTCTTT. Protein: CAISDRIGNTEAFF.

The gene calls are TRBV10-3 and TRBJ2-2, with D unclear. Trimming cost V 8 bases and J 2 bases, with 12 bases left between them. The CDR3 is 14 residues long. Germline CDR1 reads ENHRY; CDR2 reads SYGVKD. CDR3 amino acids: CAIAPALNTGELFF. CDR3 sequence (DNA): TGTGCCATCGCGCCCGCCCTAAACACCGGGGAGCTGTTTTTT.

The chain uses TRBV20-1 and TRBJ1-5, with a weak D call TRBD1 (6 bases). This CDR3 has 11 amino acids. V was cut by 6 bases and J by 9 bases, with 12 bases left in between. Germline V gene sequence: CDR1 DFQATT, CDR2 SNEGSKA (reference sequence). The CDR3 DNA is TGCAGTGCCCTCTTAGGGGGGCCCCAGCATTTT. This translates into CSALLGGPQHF.

This clone came up once. The chain carries TRBV2 and TRBJ1-5; D is unclear. V dropped 2 bases and J dropped 3 bases, with 5 bases sitting between them. The CDR3 covers 13 residues. Per germline, CDR1 SNHLY and CDR2 FYNNEI. This CDR3 is CASSERDNQPQHF. The CDR3 DNA is TGTGCCAGCAGTGAAAGGGACAATCAGCCCCAGCATTTT.

This rearrangement joins TRBV6-6 to TRBJ2-5; TRBD1 agrees at 8 bases. The CDR3 extends over 15 amino acids. The trim removed 2 bases at V and 6 bases at J, leaving 8 bases unmatched. Germline assignment: CDR1 MNHNY and CDR2 SVGAGI (reference sequence). DNA for the CDR3: TGTGCCAGCAGTTACCTAGACAGGGGAGGAAAGACCCAGTACTTC. Amino acids: CASSYLDRGGKTQYF.

CDR3 residues: CASSHVRTAYGYTF. CDR3 nucleotide sequence: TGCGCCAGCAGCCACGTCAGGACGGCATATGGCTACACCTTC. V usage is TRBV4-3 and J usage is TRBJ1-2; D not resolved. This CDR3 is built from 14 residues. V shed 3 bases and J shed 5 bases, with 13 bases lying between them. From germline, CDR1 is LGHNA and CDR2 YSLEER.

This chain joins TRBV7-2 and TRBJ2-7; D perhaps matches TRBD1 (5 bases). Germline values: CDR1 SGHTA, CDR2 FQGNSA. V lost 1 base and J lost 0, with 7 bases in between. The CDR3 sequence is 14 residues long. The CDR3 DNA reads as TGTGCCAGCAGCTTAGGGACAAACTCCTACGAGCAGTACTTC. Amino acid sequence: CASSLGTNSYEQYF.

This chain joins TRBV5-1 and TRBJ2-5, with D perhaps given as TRBD1 or TRBD2 (5 bases each). V was shortened by 5 bases and J by 5 bases, with 19 bases between the two germline ends. The CDR3 covers 15 residues. The germline gives CDR1 SGHRS, CDR2 YFSETQ. In DNA form, the CDR3 reads TGCGCCAGCAGGGGGACCAGCAGGGTGGACGAGACCCAGTACTTC. Protein product: CASRGTSRVDETQYF. The variable domain in full, with the rest retrieved from reference TRBV5-1 and TRBJ2-5, is KAGVTQTPRYLIKTRGQQVTLSCSPISGHRSVSWYQQTPGQGLQFLFEYFSETQRNKGNFPGRFSGRQFSNSRSEMNVSTLELGDSALYLCASRGTSRVDETQYFGPGTRLLVL.

The CDR3 reads CASSHPGPISGANVLTF. DNA of the CDR3: TGCGCCAGCAGCCATCCGGGCCCCATCTCTGGGGCCAACGTCCTGACTTTC. The chain links TRBV4-3 to TRBJ2-6; D unresolved. The CDR3 sequence is 17 residues long. V lost 3 bases and J 0 bases, leaving 12 bases between the germline ends. CDR1 and CDR2 (germline): LGHNA, YSLEER.